The 3 T cell receptor beta chains given below trace back to one sample, sequenced in a study of CD8 T cells in ankylosing spondylitis. Study conclusions and caveats: There was a TCR beta motif, made of fewer than 10 highly homologous variants, that appeared characteristic of ankylosing spondylitis blood.

TCRdb recomputed calls from the 5' RACE reads with MiXCR, one row per CDR3 protein. The sample has fewer than 550,000 distinct CDR3 sequences, over 4% seen once. These receptors are not linked to any known antigen. Source material: blood, either unsorted or a sorted T cell fraction (not recorded which). The receptors stem from a male donor with ankylosing spondylitis.

This clonotype has at least ten counts. The chain carries TRBV6-6 and TRBJ1-2; D uncertain. Germline loops: CDR1 MNHNY, CDR2 SVGAGI (reference sequence). V lost 5 bases and J 2 bases, leaving 6 bases between the germline ends. This CDR3 comprises 12 residues. CDR3 DNA sequence: TGTGCCAGCAGTCGAGGGAACTATGGCTACACCTTC. As protein: CASSRGNYGYTF.

This clonotype was observed many times. The chain has TRBV6-2 or TRBV6-3 and TRBJ2-7, with D uncertain. Deletions cut 3 bases from V and 12 bases from J, with 15 bases between. Germline loops: CDR1 MNHEY, CDR2 SVGEGT. The CDR3 is 12 amino acids. DNA of the CDR3: TGTGCCAGCAGTTATAAATTTCGGCGGACGTACTTC. This gives the protein CASSYKFRRTYF.

At least ten counts were recorded for this clonotype. The chain employs TRBV4-1 and TRBJ2-1; 11 bases line up with TRBD2. With V trimmed by 1 base and J by 8 bases, 7 bases remained unmatched. The germline gives CDR1 MGHRA, CDR2 YSYEKL. The CDR3 runs 16 residues. In DNA form, the CDR3 reads TGCGCCAGCAGCCAAGGTAGCGGGAGGGCCCTGGATGAGCAGTTCTTC. Protein: CASSQGSGRALDEQFF.